What follows are 3 T cell receptor beta chains derived from one specimen sequenced in a study of control samples from healthy donors and cancer patients (dated by TCRdb to 2018 to 2021). Preparation of the library involved the immunoSEQ multiplex PCR assay. As stored in TCRdb, this immuneACCESS dataset retains in-frame rearrangements with V and J assigned. A fraction of the clones does not appear; measured against another copy, unresolved V genes explain less than half of the discrepancy, and the remainder lacks a known reason. The sample table holds 80,000 to 100,000 clones, of which roughly 92% were seen once. The ten largest clones take up 3% of the sample. The specimen was blood. Receptors originate from a human donor in good health. The donor label of this sample is uncertain.

V is TRBV19 and J is TRBJ1-2; D ambiguous. This CDR3 contains 14 residues. Looked up from germline, CDR1 is LNHDA and CDR2 is SQIVND (reference sequence). The V gene lost 4 bases and the J gene lost 5 bases, with 14 bases spanning the gap. The CDR3 region is CASSRKGTIYGYTF. The CDR3 region has the DNA TGTGCCAGTAGTAGGAAGGGAACAATTTATGGCTACACCTTC.

This rearrangement joins TRBV19 to TRBJ1-4; D unresolved. Germline V gives CDR1 LNHDA, CDR2 SQIVND (reference sequence). Trimming pared 4 bases from V and 5 bases from J, leaving 11 bases between. The CDR3 spans 14 residues. CDR3 sequence: CASSSGGNNEKLFF. The CDR3 DNA is TGTGCCAGTAGTAGTGGCGGAAACAATGAAAAACTGTTTTTT.

The chain links TRBV7-9 to TRBJ1-2; 7 positions match TRBD1. Germline values: CDR1 SEHNR, CDR2 FQNEAQ (reference sequence). The CDR3 sequence is 14 residues long. The J segment lost 4 bases and the V segment lost 4 bases, leaving 6 bases of the junction unmatched. In DNA, the CDR3 is TGTGCCAGCAGCTCTAACAGGGGTGGCTATGGCTACACCTTC. Translation gives CASSSNRGGYGYTF.